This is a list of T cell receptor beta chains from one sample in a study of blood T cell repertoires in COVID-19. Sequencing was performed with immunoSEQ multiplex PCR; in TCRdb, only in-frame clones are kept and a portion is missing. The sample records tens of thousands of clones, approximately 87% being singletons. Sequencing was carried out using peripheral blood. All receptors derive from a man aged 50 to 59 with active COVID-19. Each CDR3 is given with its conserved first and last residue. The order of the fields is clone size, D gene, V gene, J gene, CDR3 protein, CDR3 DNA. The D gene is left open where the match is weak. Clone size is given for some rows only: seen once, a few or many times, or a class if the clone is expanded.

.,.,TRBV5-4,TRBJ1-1,CASSLVWGAEAFF,TGTGCCAGCAGCTTGGTGTGGGGGGCTGAAGCTTTCTTT
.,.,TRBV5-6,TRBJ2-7,CASSREPYEQYF,TGTGCCAGCAGCAGAGAGCCCTACGAGCAGTACTTC
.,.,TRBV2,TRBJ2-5,CASGDPPGPGETQYF,TGTGCCAGTGGAGACCCCCCTGGCCCGGGAGAGACCCAGTACTTC
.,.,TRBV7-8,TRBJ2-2,CASSLGDTPADTGELFF,TGTGCCAGCAGCTTAGGGGACACTCCTGCGGACACCGGGGAGCTGTTTTTT
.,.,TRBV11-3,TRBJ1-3,CVSSSRLQGPSGNTIYF,TGTGTCAGCAGCTCGCGCCTACAGGGCCCCTCTGGAAACACCATATATTTT
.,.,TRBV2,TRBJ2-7,CASSELGASVYEQYF,TGTGCCAGCAGTGAGTTAGGGGCTAGCGTCTACGAGCAGTACTTC
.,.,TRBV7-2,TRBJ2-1,CASSLLNYNEQFF,TGTGCCAGCAGCTTACTTAACTACAATGAGCAGTTCTTC
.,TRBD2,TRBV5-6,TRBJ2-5,CASSRRRSAGVSQETQYF,TGTGCCAGCAGCCGTCGACGGTCTGCGGGAGTATCCCAAGAGACCCAGTACTTC
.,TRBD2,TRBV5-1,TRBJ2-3,CASSTGLAGVTDTQYF,TGCGCCAGCAGCACGGGACTAGCGGGGGTCACAGATACGCAGTATTTT
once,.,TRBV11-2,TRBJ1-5,CASRVSGDQPQHF,TGTGCCAGCAGAGTGTCAGGGGATCAGCCCCAGCATTTT
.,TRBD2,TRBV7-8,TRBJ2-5,CASSRGMAGGVETQYF,TGTGCCAGCAGCCGAGGGATGGCGGGGGGTGTAGAGACCCAGTACTTC
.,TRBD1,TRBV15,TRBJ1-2,CATSGTGNHYGYTF,TGTGCCACTTCCGGGACAGGGAACCACTATGGCTACACCTTC
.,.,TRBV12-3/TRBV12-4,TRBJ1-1,CASRLDRGTEAFF,TGTGCCAGCAGACTTGACAGAGGCACTGAAGCTTTCTTT
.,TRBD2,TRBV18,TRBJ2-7,CASSPGAGGTSYEQYF,TGTGCCAGCTCACCCGGAGCGGGAGGGACCTCCTACGAGCAGTACTTC
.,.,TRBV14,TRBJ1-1,CASSQGKGRSVEAFF,TGTGCCAGCAGCCAAGGGAAGGGGCGGTCTGTGGAAGCTTTCTTT
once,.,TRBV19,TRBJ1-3,CASNQRGSAGNTIYF,TGTGCCAGTAATCAACGAGGGAGTGCTGGAAACACCATATATTTT
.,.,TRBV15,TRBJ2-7,CATSRDSRRGTYEQYF,TGTGCCACCAGCAGAGATTCGCGACGGGGAACCTACGAGCAGTACTTC
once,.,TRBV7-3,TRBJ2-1,CASSLLGTTNNEQFF,TGTGCCAGCAGCTTATTGGGGACAACCAACAATGAGCAGTTCTTC
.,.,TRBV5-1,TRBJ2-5,CASSLASNSQETQYF,TGCGCCAGCAGCTTGGCGTCTAATTCTCAAGAGACCCAGTACTTC
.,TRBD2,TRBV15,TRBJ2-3,CATSRASGGNTDTQYF,TGTGCCACCAGCAGAGCTAGCGGGGGGAACACAGATACGCAGTATTTT
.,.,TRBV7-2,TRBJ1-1,CATLRGTRTEAFF,TGTGCCACCCTAAGGGGGACGAGGACTGAAGCTTTCTTT
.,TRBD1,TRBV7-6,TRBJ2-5,CASSLEQGLQETQYF,TGTGCCAGCAGCTTAGAACAGGGGCTGCAAGAGACCCAGTACTTC
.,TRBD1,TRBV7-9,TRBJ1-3,CASSSTGAKNTIYF,TGTGCCAGCAGCTCGACAGGGGCGAAAAACACCATATATTTT
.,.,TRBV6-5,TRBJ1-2,CASTVGGGLNYGYTF,TGTGCCAGCACCGTAGGGGGGGGGCTTAACTATGGCTACACCTTC
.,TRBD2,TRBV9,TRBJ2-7,CASSVGLAGVYEQYF,TGTGCCAGCAGCGTAGGACTAGCGGGAGTTTACGAGCAGTACTTC
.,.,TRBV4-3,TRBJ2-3,CASSQDQGVIATDTQYF,TGCGCCAGCAGCCAAGACCAGGGTGTTATCGCAACAGATACGCAGTATTTT
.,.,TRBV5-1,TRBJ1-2,CASSITGKEYGYTF,TGCGCCAGCAGCATAACAGGGAAGGAGTATGGCTACACCTTC
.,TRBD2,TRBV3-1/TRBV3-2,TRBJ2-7,CASSQETSGSYEQYF,TGTGCCAGCAGCCAAGAGACTAGCGGTTCCTACGAGCAGTACTTC
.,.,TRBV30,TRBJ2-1,CASPGAGGGQFF,TGTGCCTCCCCGGGAGCCGGCGGCGGCCAGTTCTTC
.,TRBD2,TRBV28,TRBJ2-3,CASGTSGRATDTQYF,TGTGCCAGCGGGACTAGCGGGAGGGCAACAGATACGCAGTATTTT
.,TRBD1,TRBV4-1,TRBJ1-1,CASSQEGAPNTEAFF,TGCGCCAGCAGCCAGGAGGGGGCCCCGAACACTGAAGCTTTCTTT
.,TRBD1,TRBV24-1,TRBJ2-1,CATSDFRDRVSMKQFF,TGTGCCACCAGTGATTTTCGGGACAGGGTTTCAATGAAGCAGTTCTTC
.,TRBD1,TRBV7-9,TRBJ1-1,CASSLTHRGPEAFF,TGTGCCAGCAGCTTAACCCACAGGGGGCCTGAAGCTTTCTTT
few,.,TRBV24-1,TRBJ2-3,CATSDLRFGGTDTQYF,TGTGCCACCAGTGATTTGCGTTTCGGGGGAACAGATACGCAGTATTTT
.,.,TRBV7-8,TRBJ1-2,CASSLEGGGSYGYTF,TGTGCCAGCAGCTTAGAAGGGGGGGGAAGCTATGGCTACACCTTC
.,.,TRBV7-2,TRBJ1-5,CASSLRSGVIQPQHF,TGTGCCAGCAGCTTAAGGTCAGGGGTAATTCAGCCCCAGCATTTT
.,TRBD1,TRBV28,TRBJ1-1,CASIKDREVNTEAFF,TGTGCCAGCATAAAGGACAGGGAGGTGAACACTGAAGCTTTCTTT
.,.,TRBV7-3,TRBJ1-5,CASSLQGGGNQPQHF,TGTGCCAGCAGCTTACAGGGTGGTGGGAATCAGCCCCAGCATTTT
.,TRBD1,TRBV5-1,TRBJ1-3,CASSYYRGFTGNTIYF,TGCGCCAGCAGCTACTACAGGGGATTCACTGGAAACACCATATATTTT
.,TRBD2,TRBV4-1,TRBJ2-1,CASSQLAGAGNEQFF,TGCGCCAGCAGCCAACTAGCGGGAGCGGGCAATGAGCAGTTCTTC
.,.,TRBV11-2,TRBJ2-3,CASRERDNPSTDTQYF,TGTGCCAGCAGGGAACGGGACAACCCTAGCACAGATACGCAGTATTTT
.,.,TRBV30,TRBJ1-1,CAWSVGSANTEAFF,TGTGCCTGGAGTGTCGGCAGCGCGAACACTGAAGCTTTCTTT
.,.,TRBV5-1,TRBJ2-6,CASSLGSSGANVLTF,TGCGCCAGCAGCTTAGGGAGCTCTGGGGCCAACGTCCTGACTTTC
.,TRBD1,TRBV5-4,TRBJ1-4,CASSLSGGDEKLFF,TGTGCCAGCAGCTTGTCAGGGGGAGATGAAAAACTGTTTTTT
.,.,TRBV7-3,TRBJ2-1,CASSPQVVEGLDEQFF,TGTGCCAGCAGCCCTCAGGTAGTTGAGGGCTTGGATGAGCAGTTCTTC
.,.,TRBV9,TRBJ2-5,CASSFGTHQETQYF,TGTGCCAGCAGCTTCGGGACTCACCAAGAGACCCAGTACTTC
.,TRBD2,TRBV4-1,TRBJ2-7,CASSQEPPSGVIPEQYF,TGCGCCAGCAGCCAAGAACCCCCTAGCGGGGTGATACCGGAGCAGTACTTC
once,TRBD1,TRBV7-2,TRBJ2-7,CASSPIVNLGQGKYEQYF,TGTGCCAGCAGCCCGATAGTGAACCTGGGACAGGGGAAGTACGAGCAGTACTTC
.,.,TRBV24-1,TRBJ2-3,CATRGAGSDTQYF,TGTGCCACCAGGGGGGCAGGGTCAGATACGCAGTATTTT
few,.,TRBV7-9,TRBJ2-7,CASKEGGGSEQYF,TGTGCCAGCAAAGAAGGAGGGGGCTCCGAGCAGTACTTC
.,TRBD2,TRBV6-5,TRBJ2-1,CASTPGLLTHEQFF,TGTGCCAGCACCCCGGGACTACTTACCCATGAGCAGTTCTTC
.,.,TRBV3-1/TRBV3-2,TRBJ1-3,CASTRRGGDTIYF,TGTGCCAGCACCCGACGTGGAGGGGACACCATATATTTT
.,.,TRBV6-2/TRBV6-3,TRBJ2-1,CASSYLEGRRGLYNEQFF,TGTGCCAGCAGTTACCTCGAAGGGAGGCGGGGGCTCTACAATGAGCAGTTCTTC
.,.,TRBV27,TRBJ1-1,CASSLSTGSTEAFF,TGTGCCAGCAGTTTATCGACAGGTAGTACTGAAGCTTTCTTT
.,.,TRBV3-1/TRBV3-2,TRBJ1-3,CASSRRDVRGGGNTIYF,TGTGCCAGCAGCCGAAGAGATGTTAGGGGCGGTGGAAACACCATATATTTT